This is a list of T cell receptor beta chains from one sample in a study of T cell changes during pregnancy in multiple sclerosis. Assay used: immunoSEQ multiplex PCR; TCRdb lists only in-frame clones, some missing. The table includes some 30,000 clones, about 88% detected once. Source: CD8+ T cells from peripheral blood mononuclear cells, taken after pregnancy. These receptors were taken from a female donor with multiple sclerosis, enrolled in a pregnancy study. Both conserved end residues are part of each CDR3.

v_call	j_call	cdr3_aa
TRBV11-2	TRBJ1-1	CASSGGQGNTEAFF
TRBV27	TRBJ2-1	CASSLEQGWVNEQFF
TRBV5-1	TRBJ1-1	CASSLDRTEAFF
TRBV9	TRBJ2-3	CASSARLAEGTDTQYF
TRBV7-2	TRBJ2-1	CASSGTYSYNEQFF
TRBV25-1	TRBJ1-1	CASSEFSAGPRAEAFF
TRBV19	TRBJ1-4	CASSISQGGVDEKLFF
TRBV5-5	TRBJ1-1	CASSLRFPEAFF
TRBV7-2	TRBJ2-1	CASSLARTSGSSNEQFF
TRBV21-1	TRBJ2-2	CASSPGTHGNTGELFF
TRBV19	TRBJ1-1	CASWGQSMNTEAFF
TRBV6-4	TRBJ2-1	CASSDGTVDTMKQFF
TRBV7-9	TRBJ2-1	CASSLETSGFENEQFF
TRBV25-1	TRBJ2-2	CASSPREGPRNTGELFF
TRBV7-6	TRBJ2-3	CASSSLTSWDTQYF
TRBV28	TRBJ1-3	CASSFELSSGNTIYF
TRBV10-2	TRBJ2-7	CASSDGGRADEQYF
TRBV5-5	TRBJ2-7	CASSSIDNPYEQYF
TRBV7-2	TRBJ1-1	CASSFRGMNTEAFF
TRBV28	TRBJ2-5	CASRNIRDFQETQYF
TRBV27	TRBJ2-7	CASGLAGESEQYF
TRBV28	TRBJ2-2	CASSLAPLSSAGAGELFF
TRBV28	TRBJ1-2	CASTDRGYGYTF
TRBV13	TRBJ2-7	CASSFGAGTYEQYF
TRBV30	TRBJ2-7	CAWSAGTIYEQYF
TRBV11-2	TRBJ2-7	CASSSRQGFYEQYF
TRBV6-4	TRBJ2-3	CASSAGTSDTDTQYF
TRBV2	TRBJ1-1	CASSERWGYTEAFF
TRBV6-5	TRBJ2-1	CASSFLAGGSEQFF
TRBV29-1	TRBJ2-2	CSVGTGGELFF
TRBV13	TRBJ1-1	CASSSTVNTEAFF
TRBV7-9	TRBJ1-2	CASSSVLEGYTF
TRBV7-9	TRBJ2-1	CASSEGGPQFF
TRBV7-3	TRBJ2-2	CASSWTGEGTGELFF
TRBV27	TRBJ2-1	CASSFGTGVGEQFF
TRBV7-9	TRBJ1-5	CASSLPDQPQHF
TRBV29-1	TRBJ1-2	CSVVVATYYGYTF
TRBV4-1	TRBJ2-7	CASSPAAGGTYEQYF
TRBV7-9	TRBJ2-1	CASSWDTHNEQFF
TRBV6-5	TRBJ2-1	CASGSGNEQFF
TRBV6-4	TRBJ2-7	CASSYSGASYEQYF
TRBV30	TRBJ2-1	CAWSVGLAGVSEQFF